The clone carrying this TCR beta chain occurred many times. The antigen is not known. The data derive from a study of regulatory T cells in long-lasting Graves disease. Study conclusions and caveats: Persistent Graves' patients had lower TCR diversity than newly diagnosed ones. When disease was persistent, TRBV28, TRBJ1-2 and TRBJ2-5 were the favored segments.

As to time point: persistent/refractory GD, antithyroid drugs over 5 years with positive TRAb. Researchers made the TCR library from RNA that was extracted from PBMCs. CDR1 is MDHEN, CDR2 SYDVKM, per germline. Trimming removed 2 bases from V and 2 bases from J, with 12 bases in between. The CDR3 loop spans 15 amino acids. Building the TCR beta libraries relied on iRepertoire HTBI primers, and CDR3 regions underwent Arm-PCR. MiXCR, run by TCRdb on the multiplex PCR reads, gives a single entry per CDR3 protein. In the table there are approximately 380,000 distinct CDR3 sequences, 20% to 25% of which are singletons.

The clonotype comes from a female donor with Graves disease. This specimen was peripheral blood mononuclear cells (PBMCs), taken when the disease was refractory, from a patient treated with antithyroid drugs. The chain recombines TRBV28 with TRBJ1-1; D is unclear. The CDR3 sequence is CASSLIYSTNTEAFF. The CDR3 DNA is TGTGCCAGCAGTTTAATTTACAGTACCAACACTGAAGCTTTCTTT.